A single TCR beta chain is shown here with its context. Its antigen is still unknown. With 60 Vbeta and 13 Jbeta primers, the PCR was carried out. TCRdb keeps only in-frame clones here, not all; method: immunoSEQ multiplex PCR. The repertoire consists of about 200,000 clones, with 65% to 85% occurring once and the leading ten covering less than 3.5%. The data are from a study of cytomegalovirus exposure and HLA in healthy donors. Regarding the study as a whole: Rare TCR sequences dominated, though some public TCRs recurred in many donors. It is likely that the observed cluster of highly shared sequence variants was a sequencing artifact. The analysis excluded some indistinguishable V segments, including TRBV6-2 and TRBV6-3.

Germline CDR1 and CDR2: MNHEY and SMNVEV (reference sequence). This CDR3 region has 14 residues. Trimming removed 6 bases from V and 3 bases from J; junction bases left unmatched: 5. This clonotype was obtained from a woman aged 25 to 39 in good health and CMV-seronegative. V is TRBV27 and J is TRBJ1-2, with 9 positions matching TRBD1. The sequencing sample was made of PBMCs. CDR3 amino acids: CASRQGALDYGYTF. CDR3 DNA sequence: TGTGCCAGCAGACAGGGGGCATTAGACTATGGCTACACCTTC.